This TCR beta chain was sequenced for a study of PD-L1 blockade in urothelial cancer. Study information: Peripheral blood specimens exhibited a median yield of around 130,000 T cells.

The CDR3 totals 12 residues. Germline V lookup: CDR1 SGDLS, CDR2 YYNGEE. Trimming cost V 4 bases and J 7 bases; bases outside gene matches: 1. Time point denoted: pretreatment peripheral blood. Patient sample counts ranged from 1 to 8, pretreatment and on-treatment. Assay: immunoSEQ multiplex PCR; the TCRdb copy retains only in-frame clones and omits some. The sample lists around 130,000 clones, approximately 84% occurring once. Study-level findings and limits: For durable-benefit patients, tumor-associated blood clones expanded more at 3 weeks.

Points on this clone: The target antigen is unknown.

This rearrangement joins TRBV9 to TRBJ2-2; 7 bases are a match to TRBD2. The TCR sequence derives from a man aged 45-65 years with urothelial cancer. The sample was PBMCs, taken around atezolizumab (anti-PD-L1) treatment. CDR3 sequence reads: CASSPGGGELFF. In nucleotides, the CDR3 is TGTGCCAGCAGCCCGGGGGGCGGGGAGCTGTTTTTT.